Listed below are T cell receptor beta chains from one sample, sequenced in a study of CD8+ T cells in alopecia areata. Only in-frame clones appear in the TCRdb table, and some are missing; sequencing was by immunoSEQ multiplex PCR. In the table there are roughly 64,000 clones, about 40% of which are singletons. Sequenced sample: NKG2D-low CD8+ T cells sorted from blood. These receptors all stem from a human donor with alopecia areata. CDR3s include the opening cysteine and the closing phenylalanine or tryptophan. A D gene is named only where the DNA matches it firmly. For some rows the clone size is stated as once, few or many, or as a class when expanded; others skip it.

size: few
D: .
J: TRBJ2-7
V: TRBV4-1
DNA: TGCGCCAGCAGCCAATTCGGCGGGACGGGGTCGCACGAGCAGTACTTC
CDR3: CASSQFGGTGSHEQYF

size: .
D: TRBD2
J: TRBJ2-7
V: TRBV5-1
DNA: TGCGCCAGCCACGGGGAGGGGTTTGCCTACGAGCAGTACTTC
CDR3: CASHGEGFAYEQYF

size: few
D: .
J: TRBJ2-5
V: TRBV18
DNA: TGTGCCAGCTCACCGGTACGGGACCAAGAGACCCAGTACTTC
CDR3: CASSPVRDQETQYF

size: few
D: .
J: TRBJ1-1
V: TRBV14
DNA: TGTGCCAGCAGAGGACAGCTTAACACTGAAGCTTTCTTT
CDR3: CASRGQLNTEAFF

size: .
D: .
J: TRBJ1-1
V: TRBV2
DNA: TGTGCCAGCATGAGACGCCTGAACACTGAAGCTTTCTTT
CDR3: CASMRRLNTEAFF

size: .
D: .
J: TRBJ2-7
V: TRBV15
DNA: TGTGCCACCAGCAGAGATCGGGGGTCCTCCTACGAGCAGTACTTC
CDR3: CATSRDRGSSYEQYF

size: once
D: .
J: TRBJ2-3
V: TRBV5-6
DNA: TGTGCCAGCAGCTTTATTTCAGATACGCAGTATTTT
CDR3: CASSFISDTQYF

size: few
D: TRBD1
J: TRBJ2-7
V: TRBV27
DNA: TGTGCCAGCAGGGAGACAGGGACCTACGAGCAGTACTTC
CDR3: CASRETGTYEQYF

size: once
D: .
J: TRBJ1-2
V: TRBV13
DNA: TGTGCCAGCAGCTCAGGAAACTATGGCTACACCTTC
CDR3: CASSSGNYGYTF

size: .
D: TRBD1
J: TRBJ2-7
V: TRBV6-6
DNA: TGTGCCAGCATAACCGGGACAGGGGACTACGAGCAGTACTTC
CDR3: CASITGTGDYEQYF

size: .
D: TRBD2
J: TRBJ2-7
V: TRBV27
DNA: TGTGCCAGCCGTCTTATAGCGGGAGGGCCCTCCTACGAGCAGTACTTC
CDR3: CASRLIAGGPSYEQYF

size: .
D: .
J: TRBJ2-2
V: TRBV4-1
DNA: TGCGCCAGCAGCCTTCAAAGTTCCGGGACTCGGCGCGGGGAGCTGTTTTTT
CDR3: CASSLQSSGTRRGELFF

size: .
D: .
J: TRBJ1-5
V: TRBV5-1
DNA: TGCGCCAGCAGTTTGGCAGGGTCTAGCAATCAGCCCCAGCATTTT
CDR3: CASSLAGSSNQPQHF

size: .
D: TRBD2
J: TRBJ2-5
V: TRBV4-3
DNA: TGCGCCAGCAGCCAAGATCAAGGGCTAGCGGGCCAAGAGACCCAGTACTTC
CDR3: CASSQDQGLAGQETQYF

size: .
D: TRBD2
J: TRBJ2-1
V: TRBV28
DNA: TGTGCCAGCAGTTTCCAGACCACTAGCGGCTACAATGAGCAGTTCTTC
CDR3: CASSFQTTSGYNEQFF

size: few
D: .
J: TRBJ2-3
V: TRBV7-8
DNA: TGTGCCAGCAGCTTAGTAGCGCGGCTCACAGATACGCAGTATTTT
CDR3: CASSLVARLTDTQYF

size: few
D: .
J: TRBJ2-2
V: TRBV29-1
DNA: TGCAGCGTTGTGAGCACCGGGGAGCTGTTTTTT
CDR3: CSVVSTGELFF

size: few
D: .
J: TRBJ2-1
V: TRBV28
DNA: TGTGCCAGCAGTTTATCGGGTGAGCAGTTCTTC
CDR3: CASSLSGEQFF

size: .
D: TRBD1
J: TRBJ1-1
V: TRBV4-3
DNA: TGCGCCAGCAGCCAAGGGACAGGGGTTAGGACTGAAGCTTTCTTT
CDR3: CASSQGTGVRTEAFF

size: .
D: .
J: TRBJ2-7
V: TRBV5-6
DNA: TGTGCCAGCGCCTCAGGGACCGGCAACGAGCAGTACTTC
CDR3: CASASGTGNEQYF

size: few
D: .
J: TRBJ2-3
V: TRBV29-1
DNA: TGCAGCGTTGAGTGGGACAGCGGGAGAAATAATCAGTGGTCAGATACGCAGTATTTT
CDR3: CSVEWDSGRNNQWSDTQYF

size: once
D: .
J: TRBJ2-5
V: TRBV7-9
DNA: TGTGCCAGCAGCTCAGCGCGGAGGCAAGAGACCCAGTACTTC
CDR3: CASSSARRQETQYF

size: few
D: .
J: TRBJ2-3
V: TRBV5-1
DNA: TGCGCCAGCAGCTTGGAAAGTAGGGCAGATACGCAGTATTTT
CDR3: CASSLESRADTQYF

size: .
D: TRBD1
J: TRBJ1-2
V: TRBV27
DNA: TGTGCCAGCAGTACAGGGGGGAGGGTCTATGGCTACACCTTC
CDR3: CASSTGGRVYGYTF

size: few
D: .
J: TRBJ2-1
V: TRBV27
DNA: TGTGCCAGCAGTGAGGGAAGACACAATGAGCAGTTCTTC
CDR3: CASSEGRHNEQFF

size: .
D: TRBD2
J: TRBJ2-3
V: TRBV4-3
DNA: TGCGCCAGCAGCCAAGATACTAGCGGGGGGCGGGAGGTTGATACGCAGTATTTT
CDR3: CASSQDTSGGREVDTQYF

size: .
D: .
J: TRBJ2-5
V: TRBV10-3
DNA: TGTGCCATCTCCACCGGGAGAGTTCAAGAGACCCAGTACTTC
CDR3: CAISTGRVQETQYF

size: few
D: .
J: TRBJ2-2
V: TRBV14
DNA: TGTGCCAGCAGCCAGCTGTGGACGGCGAACACCGGGGAGCTGTTTTTT
CDR3: CASSQLWTANTGELFF

size: .
D: .
J: TRBJ2-5
V: TRBV20-1
DNA: TGCAGTGCTAGACGAGAGACCCAGTACTTC
CDR3: CSARRETQYF

size: .
D: .
J: TRBJ2-4
V: TRBV6-5
DNA: TGTGCCAGCAGTTACTCGGGACTGCAGTACTTC
CDR3: CASSYSGLQYF

size: .
D: .
J: TRBJ2-7
V: TRBV4-2
DNA: TGTGCCAGCAGTTTCCCCGGAGAGCAGTACTTC
CDR3: CASSFPGEQYF

size: .
D: .
J: TRBJ2-5
V: TRBV6-6
DNA: TGTGCCAGCAGCCCTCGGTCTCAAGAGACCCAGTACTTC
CDR3: CASSPRSQETQYF

size: .
D: .
J: TRBJ2-7
V: TRBV4-3
DNA: TGCGCCAGCAGCCAAGATCGAGAGGACTCCTACGAGCAGTACTTC
CDR3: CASSQDREDSYEQYF

size: .
D: TRBD2
J: TRBJ2-7
V: TRBV4-3
DNA: TGCGCCAGCAGCCTTTCGGGACTAGCGGCTACATACGAGCAGTACTTC
CDR3: CASSLSGLAATYEQYF

size: .
D: TRBD2
J: TRBJ2-7
V: TRBV27
DNA: TGTGCCAGCAGTATTTTAGCGGGAGGAGGTTACGAGCAGTACTTC
CDR3: CASSILAGGGYEQYF

size: .
D: .
J: TRBJ2-1
V: TRBV2
DNA: TGTGCCAGCAGCTTTACTAGACCCAATGAGCAGTTCTTC
CDR3: CASSFTRPNEQFF

size: .
D: TRBD1
J: TRBJ2-3
V: TRBV11-2
DNA: TGTGCCAGCAGCCCCCAGGGGGCTGGCACAGATACGCAGTATTTT
CDR3: CASSPQGAGTDTQYF

size: .
D: .
J: TRBJ2-7
V: TRBV11-2
DNA: TGTGCCAGCAGCTTAGACCCTCGAGGGTACGAGCAGTACTTC
CDR3: CASSLDPRGYEQYF

size: .
D: .
J: TRBJ2-7
V: TRBV6-5
DNA: TGTGCCAGCAGTTACTCGTACGGGGGCGAGCAGTACTTC
CDR3: CASSYSYGGEQYF

size: .
D: TRBD1
J: TRBJ1-5
V: TRBV5-6
DNA: TGTGCCAGCACTACAGGGGGAAGCAATCAGCCCCAGCATTTT
CDR3: CASTTGGSNQPQHF

size: few
D: TRBD1
J: TRBJ2-3
V: TRBV5-1
DNA: TGCGCCAGCAGCCATAGACAGGGATCCACAGATACGCAGTATTTT
CDR3: CASSHRQGSTDTQYF

size: .
D: .
J: TRBJ1-6
V: TRBV13
DNA: TGTGCCAGCGGCTCCTATAATTCACCCCTCCACTTT
CDR3: CASGSYNSPLHF

size: .
D: .
J: TRBJ1-2
V: TRBV6-6
DNA: TGTGCCAGCAGTTACTCTTGGGGCCCTGGGAACTATGGCTACACCTTC
CDR3: CASSYSWGPGNYGYTF

size: .
D: TRBD1
J: TRBJ2-7
V: TRBV27
DNA: TGTGCCAGCAGTCAGGGACAGTCGATAAACGAGCAGTACTTC
CDR3: CASSQGQSINEQYF

size: .
D: .
J: TRBJ2-7
V: TRBV5-4
DNA: TGTGCCAGCAGCTTGGGAGACAGACCCTACGAGCAGTACTTC
CDR3: CASSLGDRPYEQYF

size: .
D: .
J: TRBJ2-1
V: TRBV27
DNA: TGTGCCAGCAGGGTATACAATGAGCAGTTCTTC
CDR3: CASRVYNEQFF

size: .
D: TRBD1
J: TRBJ2-5
V: TRBV7-8
DNA: TGTGCCAGCGGGGGACAGGGGGAGACCCAGTACTTC
CDR3: CASGGQGETQYF

size: .
D: .
J: TRBJ1-5
V: TRBV27
DNA: TGTGCCACCGGTCGGGGCAATCAGCCCCAGCATTTT
CDR3: CATGRGNQPQHF

size: .
D: .
J: TRBJ1-1
V: TRBV7-3
DNA: TGTGCCAGCAGCTTAATCCAGGGGACTGAAGCTTTCTTT
CDR3: CASSLIQGTEAFF

size: .
D: TRBD1
J: TRBJ1-6
V: TRBV4-1
DNA: TGCGCCAGCAGCCCCACCGGGACAGATCTTTCACCCCTCCACTTT
CDR3: CASSPTGTDLSPLHF

size: .
D: .
J: TRBJ2-7
V: TRBV6-6
DNA: TGTGCCAGCAGCTTCAACACAGGGTACGAGCAGTACTTC
CDR3: CASSFNTGYEQYF

size: .
D: TRBD2
J: TRBJ2-1
V: TRBV4-3
DNA: TGCGCCAGCAGCCAAGAAGGACTAGCGGGTTACAATGAGCAGTTCTTC
CDR3: CASSQEGLAGYNEQFF

size: few
D: .
J: TRBJ2-1
V: TRBV5-4
DNA: TGTGCCAGCACCCACGACCGTGAGCAGTTCTTC
CDR3: CASTHDREQFF

size: .
D: .
J: TRBJ2-1
V: TRBV7-9
DNA: TGTGCCAGCAGCTTAGAGGGCGGCCGGGGGGAGCAGTTCTTC
CDR3: CASSLEGGRGEQFF

size: few
D: .
J: TRBJ1-5
V: TRBV19
DNA: TGTGCCAGTAGTAGCCCAGATCTGCAATGGGATAGCAATCAGCCCCAGCATTTT
CDR3: CASSSPDLQWDSNQPQHF

size: many
D: TRBD2
J: TRBJ2-1
V: TRBV28
DNA: TGTGCCAGCCTACGCCGGGGGGTGTACAATGAGCAGTTCTTC
CDR3: CASLRRGVYNEQFF

size: .
D: .
J: TRBJ2-5
V: TRBV11-2
DNA: TGTGCCAGCAGCTCCACTACCTCTGCTGAGACCCAGTACTTC
CDR3: CASSSTTSAETQYF

size: .
D: TRBD1
J: TRBJ2-4
V: TRBV5-6
DNA: TGTGCCAGCAGCTTGGAAATGGGACAGGGGCTAACCAAAAACATTCAGTACTTC
CDR3: CASSLEMGQGLTKNIQYF

size: .
D: .
J: TRBJ2-7
V: TRBV4-1
DNA: TGCGCCAGCAGCCAAGCTGAGACTCCCTCCTACGAGCAGTACTTC
CDR3: CASSQAETPSYEQYF